The clone carrying this TCR beta chain has just one count. This sample stems from a study of blood T cell repertoires in COVID-19. Germline CDR1 and CDR2: MGHDK and SYGVNS. The junction had 11 bases not matched to a gene; V was cut back by 4 bases and J by 6 bases. The CDR3 sequence is 16 residues long. TCRdb keeps only in-frame clones here, not all; method: immunoSEQ multiplex PCR. There are approximately 98,000 clones in the sample; around 86% occur only once, and 4% to 4.5% lies in the top ten. The TCR originated in a woman in her 70s with acute or convalescent COVID-19. Material: peripheral blood. The V gene is TRBV25-1, the J gene TRBJ1-2; TRBD1 aligns across 10 bases. CDR3 sequence (DNA): TGTGCCAGCAGTGCGGTAGGGACAGGGGTGCTAAATGGCTACACCTTC. This sequence encodes CASSAVGTGVLNGYTF.